This TCR beta chain was identified in a study of T cell responses to AZD1222 COVID-19 vaccine. Clones were read by immunoSEQ multiplex PCR, and TCRdb kept only the in-frame ones, dropping some. In the table there are some 150,000 clones, 75% to 95% of which are singletons. Deletions cut 11 bases from V and 4 bases from J, with 18 bases between. Per germline, CDR1 MDHEN and CDR2 SYDVKM. The CDR3 loop spans 13 amino acids. The chain uses TRBV28 and TRBJ2-7; possible D gene TRBD2, 6 bases. Material: peripheral blood, obtained on day 0 of MenACWY control vaccination. The source is an adult in good health. CDR3 region: CAGSAGQTYEQYF. CDR3 coding DNA: TGTGCCGGGTCAGCGGGTCAAACGTACGAGCAGTACTTC.